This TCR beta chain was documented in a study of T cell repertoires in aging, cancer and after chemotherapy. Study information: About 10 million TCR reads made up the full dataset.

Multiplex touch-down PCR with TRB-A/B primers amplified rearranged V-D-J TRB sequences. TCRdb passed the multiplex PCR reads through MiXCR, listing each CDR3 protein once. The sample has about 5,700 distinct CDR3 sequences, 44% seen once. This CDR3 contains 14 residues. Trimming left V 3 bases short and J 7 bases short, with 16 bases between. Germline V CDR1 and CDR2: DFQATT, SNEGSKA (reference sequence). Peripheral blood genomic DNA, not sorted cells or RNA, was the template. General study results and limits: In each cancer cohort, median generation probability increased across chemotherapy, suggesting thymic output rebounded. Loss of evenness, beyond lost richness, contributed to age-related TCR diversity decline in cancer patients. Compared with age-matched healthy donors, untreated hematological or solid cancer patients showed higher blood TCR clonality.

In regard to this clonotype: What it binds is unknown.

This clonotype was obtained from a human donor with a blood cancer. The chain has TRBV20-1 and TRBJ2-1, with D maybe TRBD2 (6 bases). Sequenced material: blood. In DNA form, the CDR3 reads TGCAGTGCTAGTATGGGGGGTCGAGGGAATGAGCAGTTCTTC. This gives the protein CSASMGGRGNEQFF.